In this sample, the clone carrying this TCR beta chain turned up many times. What it binds is not known. Each CDR3 protein is one row after TCRdb ran MiXCR on the 5' RACE reads. This table has some 130,000 distinct CDR3 sequences, around 7.9% appearing once. The CDR3 extends over 13 amino acids. Germline CDR1 SNHLY, CDR2 FYNNEI. The V gene lost 2 bases and the J gene lost 1 base, with 5 bases spanning the gap. The source of the sample is a study of CD8 T cells in ankylosing spondylitis. Findings and caveats of the study: Significantly higher representation of disease-linked clones was reported for matched ankylosing spondylitis synovial fluid.

The chain carries TRBV2 and TRBJ1-1; D gene uncertain. Sequencing was carried out using blood, either unsorted or a sorted T cell fraction (not recorded which). This TCR derives from a female donor with ankylosing spondylitis or in good health (not recorded which). The CDR3 coding sequence is TGTGCCAGCAGTGAACAGCCGAACACTGAAGCTTTCTTT. This encodes CASSEQPNTEAFF. Filled out from reference TRBV2 and TRBJ1-1, the complete variable domain reads EPEVTQTPSHQVTQMGQEVILRCVPISNHLYFYWYRQILGQKVEFLVSFYNNEISEKSEIFDDQFSVERPDGSNFTLKIRSTKLEDSAMYFCASSEQPNTEAFFGQGTRLTVV.